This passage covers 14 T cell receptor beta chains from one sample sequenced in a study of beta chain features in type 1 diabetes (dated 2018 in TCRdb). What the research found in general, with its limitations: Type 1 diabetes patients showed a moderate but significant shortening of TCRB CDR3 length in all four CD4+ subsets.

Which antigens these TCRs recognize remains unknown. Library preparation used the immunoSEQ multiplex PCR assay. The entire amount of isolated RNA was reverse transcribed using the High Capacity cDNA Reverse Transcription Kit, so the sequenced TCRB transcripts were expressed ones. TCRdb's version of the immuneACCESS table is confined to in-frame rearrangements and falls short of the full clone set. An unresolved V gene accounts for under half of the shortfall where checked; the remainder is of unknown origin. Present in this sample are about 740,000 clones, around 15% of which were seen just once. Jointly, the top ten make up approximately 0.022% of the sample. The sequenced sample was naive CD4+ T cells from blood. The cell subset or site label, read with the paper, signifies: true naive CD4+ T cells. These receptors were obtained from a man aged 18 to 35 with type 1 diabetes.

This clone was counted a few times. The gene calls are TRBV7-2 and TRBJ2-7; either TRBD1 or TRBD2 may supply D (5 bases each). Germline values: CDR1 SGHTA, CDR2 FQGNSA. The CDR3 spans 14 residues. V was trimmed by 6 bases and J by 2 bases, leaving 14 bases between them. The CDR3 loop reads CASRAGTKAYEQYF. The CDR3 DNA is TGTGCCAGCAGGGCCGGGACGAAGGCCTACGAGCAGTACTTC.

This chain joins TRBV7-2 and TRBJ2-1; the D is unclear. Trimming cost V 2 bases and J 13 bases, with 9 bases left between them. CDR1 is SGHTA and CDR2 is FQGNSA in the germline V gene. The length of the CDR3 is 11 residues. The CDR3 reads CASSLLGSQFF. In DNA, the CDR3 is TGTGCCAGCAGCTTATTAGGTTCCCAGTTCTTC.

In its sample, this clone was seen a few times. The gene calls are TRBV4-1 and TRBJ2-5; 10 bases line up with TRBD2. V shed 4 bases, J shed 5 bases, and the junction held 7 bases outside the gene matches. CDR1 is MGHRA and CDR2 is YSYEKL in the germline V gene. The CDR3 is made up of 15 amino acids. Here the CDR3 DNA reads TGCGCCAGCAGCCTGGTGGGACTAGCGCGGGAGACCCAGTACTTC. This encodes CASSLVGLARETQYF.

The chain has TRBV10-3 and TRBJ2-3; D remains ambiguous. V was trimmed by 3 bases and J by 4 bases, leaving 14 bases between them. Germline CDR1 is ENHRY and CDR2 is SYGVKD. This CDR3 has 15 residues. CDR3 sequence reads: CAISEPRHPADTQYF. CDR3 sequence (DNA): TGTGCCATCAGTGAACCCAGGCACCCTGCAGATACGCAGTATTTT.

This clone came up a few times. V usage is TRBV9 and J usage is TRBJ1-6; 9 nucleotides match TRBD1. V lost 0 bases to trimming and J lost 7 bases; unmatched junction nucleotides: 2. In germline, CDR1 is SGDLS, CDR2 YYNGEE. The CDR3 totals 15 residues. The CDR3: CASSVAGQGNSPLHF. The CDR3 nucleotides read TGTGCCAGCAGCGTAGCGGGACAGGGAAATTCACCCCTCCACTTT.

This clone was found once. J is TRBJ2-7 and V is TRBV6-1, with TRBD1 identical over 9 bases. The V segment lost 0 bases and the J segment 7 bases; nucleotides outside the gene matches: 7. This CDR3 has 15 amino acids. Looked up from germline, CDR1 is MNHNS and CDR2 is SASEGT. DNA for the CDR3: TGTGCCAGCAGTGAAGCGTGGACAGGGGAGTGGGAGCAGTACTTC. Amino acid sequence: CASSEAWTGEWEQYF.

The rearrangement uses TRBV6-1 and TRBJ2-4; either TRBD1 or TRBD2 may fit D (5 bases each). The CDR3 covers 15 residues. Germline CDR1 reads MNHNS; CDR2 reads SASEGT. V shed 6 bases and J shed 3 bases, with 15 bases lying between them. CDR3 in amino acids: CASRVLGTDKNIQYF. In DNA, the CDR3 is TGTGCCAGCAGAGTGCTCGGGACGGACAAAAACATTCAGTACTTC.

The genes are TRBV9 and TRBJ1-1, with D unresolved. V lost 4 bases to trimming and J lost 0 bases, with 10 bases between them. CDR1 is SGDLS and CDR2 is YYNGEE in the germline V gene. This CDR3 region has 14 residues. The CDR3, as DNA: TGTGCCAGCAGCCCTCAAACTTTGAACACTGAAGCTTTCTTT. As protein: CASSPQTLNTEAFF.

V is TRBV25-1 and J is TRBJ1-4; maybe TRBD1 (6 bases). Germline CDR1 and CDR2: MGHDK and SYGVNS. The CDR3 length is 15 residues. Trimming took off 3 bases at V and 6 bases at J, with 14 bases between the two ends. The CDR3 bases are TGTGCCAGCAGTGATCCTACAGGGCAAGATGAAAAACTGTTTTTT. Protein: CASSDPTGQDEKLFF.

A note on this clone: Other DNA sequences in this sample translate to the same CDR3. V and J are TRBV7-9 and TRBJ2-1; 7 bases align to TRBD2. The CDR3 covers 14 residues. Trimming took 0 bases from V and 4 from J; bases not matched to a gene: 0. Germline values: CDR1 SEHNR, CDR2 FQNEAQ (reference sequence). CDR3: CASSLAGGYNEQFF. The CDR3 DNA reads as TGTGCCAGCAGCTTAGCGGGGGGGTACAATGAGCAGTTCTTC.

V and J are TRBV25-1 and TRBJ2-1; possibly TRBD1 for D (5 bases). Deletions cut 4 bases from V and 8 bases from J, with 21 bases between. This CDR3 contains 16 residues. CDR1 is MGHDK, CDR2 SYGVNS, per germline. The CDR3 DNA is TGTGCCAGCAGTGCCGACAGATCTTCAGATCTGGATGAGCAGTTCTTC. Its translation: CASSADRSSDLDEQFF.

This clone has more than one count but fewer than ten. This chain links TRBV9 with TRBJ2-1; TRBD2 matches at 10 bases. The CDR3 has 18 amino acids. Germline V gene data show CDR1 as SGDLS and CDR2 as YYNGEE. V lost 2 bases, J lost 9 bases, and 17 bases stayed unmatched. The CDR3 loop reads CASSVAHRWTSGPSEQFF. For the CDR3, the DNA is TGTGCCAGCAGCGTGGCCCACCGGTGGACTAGCGGTCCCAGTGAGCAGTTCTTC.

CDR3 DNA sequence: TGTGCCAGCAGCCCCATGCCCTACAATGAGCAGTTCTTC. This encodes CASSPMPYNEQFF. This chain joins TRBV7-8 and TRBJ2-1; D is uncertain. CDR3 length: 13 residues. Trimming took off 5 bases at V and 2 bases at J, with 7 bases between the two ends. Germline CDR1 reads SGHVS; CDR2 reads FQNEAQ.

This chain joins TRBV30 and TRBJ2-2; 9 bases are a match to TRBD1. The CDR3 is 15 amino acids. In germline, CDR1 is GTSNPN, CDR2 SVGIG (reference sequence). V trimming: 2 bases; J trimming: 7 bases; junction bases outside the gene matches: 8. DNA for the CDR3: TGTGCCTGGAGTAAAGGGACAGGGTGGAACGGGGAGCTGTTTTTT. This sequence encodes CAWSKGTGWNGELFF.